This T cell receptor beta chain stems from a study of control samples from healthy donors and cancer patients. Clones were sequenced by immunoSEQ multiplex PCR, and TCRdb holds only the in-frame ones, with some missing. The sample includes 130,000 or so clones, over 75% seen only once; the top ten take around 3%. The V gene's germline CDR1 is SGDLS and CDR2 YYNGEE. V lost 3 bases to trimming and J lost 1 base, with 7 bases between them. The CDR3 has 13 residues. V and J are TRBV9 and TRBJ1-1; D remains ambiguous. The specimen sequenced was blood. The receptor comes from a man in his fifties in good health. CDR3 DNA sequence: TGTGCCAGCAGCGGAAGGAGGAACACTGAAGCTTTCTTT. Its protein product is CASSGRRNTEAFF. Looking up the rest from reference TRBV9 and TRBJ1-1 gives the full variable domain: DSGVTQTPKHLITATGQRVTLRCSPRSGDLSVYWYQQSLDQGLQFLIQYYNGEERAKGNILERFSAQQFPDLHSELNLSSLELGDSALYFCASSGRRNTEAFFGQGTRLTVV.